The 17 T cell receptor beta chains below all came from one sample that was sequenced in a study of CD8 T cells in ankylosing spondylitis. TCRdb reprocessed the 5' RACE reads with MiXCR, giving one entry per CDR3 protein. Here the sample spans 35,000 to 50,000 distinct CDR3 sequences, approximately 10% being singletons. Material: blood, either unsorted or a sorted T cell fraction (not recorded which). All receptors come from a male donor with ankylosing spondylitis or in good health (not recorded which).

This clonotype has just a few counts. Relative to the germline gene, one junction end is altered; a read error may explain this. The chain combines TRBV7-2 with TRBJ2-6; D possibly uses TRBD1 or TRBD2 (5 bases each). Germline V gene sequence: CDR1 SGHTA, CDR2 FQGNSA. The CDR3 has 18 amino acids. The DNA of the CDR3 is TGTGCCAGCAGCCTAGCCCTATTCACAGGTGGTGGGGCCAACGTCCTGACTTTC. Its translation is CASSLALFTGGGANVLTF.

The chain links TRBV7-9 to TRBJ2-5, with 7 positions matching TRBD2. The CDR3 is made up of 17 amino acids. Germline V gives CDR1 SEHNR, CDR2 FQNEAQ (reference sequence). V lost 6 bases, J lost 1 base, and 14 bases stayed unmatched. CDR3 loop: CASRYLRAGTAQETQYF. CDR3 nucleotide sequence: TGTGCCAGCAGGTACCTCCGAGCGGGGACTGCCCAAGAGACCCAGTACTTC.

As regards this clonotype: Since a much larger clone is just one base distant, this may be a read error. The CDR3 does not end in the conserved phenylalanine or tryptophan, so this is likely a read error. J is TRBJ1-2 and V is TRBV14; no firm D call. Trimming stripped 5 bases from V and 4 bases from J, with 11 bases between. CDR3 length equals 13 residues. Germline V lookup: CDR1 SGHDN, CDR2 FVKESK. CDR3 sequence reads: CASSYEASYGYTI. Written as DNA, the CDR3 is TGTGCCAGCAGCTACGAGGCCAGCTATGGCTACACCATC.

V is TRBV12-3 or TRBV12-4 and J is TRBJ2-1, with D maybe TRBD2 (7 bases). The CDR3 is 15 residues long. Trimming took off 3 bases at V and 4 bases at J, with 13 bases between the two ends. For the CDR3, the DNA is TGTGCCAGCAGTTTCTGGGGGGGCTGGTACAATGAGCAGTTCTTC. Encoded protein: CASSFWGGWYNEQFF.

A few counts support this clonotype. The V gene is TRBV5-1, the J gene TRBJ1-1; TRBD1 is a possible D gene (6 bases). CDR1 is SGHRS, CDR2 YFSETQ, per germline. This CDR3 contains 15 residues. Trimming removed 4 bases from V and 2 bases from J, with 15 bases in between. The CDR3 loop reads CASSPLTGINTEAFF. The CDR3, as DNA: TGCGCCAGCAGCCCACTTACAGGGATAAACACTGAAGCTTTCTTT.

This clonotype was seen repeatedly, ten times or more. The chain couples TRBV25-1 to TRBJ2-7; D call uncertain. This CDR3 comprises 13 residues. The V end was cut by 1 base, the J end by 6 bases, with 10 bases between. Germline V lookup: CDR1 MGHDK, CDR2 SYGVNS. CDR3 protein: CASSEWSLREQYF. The CDR3 bases are TGTGCCAGCAGTGAATGGTCCCTTCGCGAGCAGTACTTC.

This clonotype was detected ten times or more. The V and J genes are TRBV29-1 and TRBJ1-2; possible D gene TRBD1, 5 bases. CDR3 length equals 16 residues. Germline CDR1 is SQVTM and CDR2 is ANQGSEA. V lost 1 base and J 4 bases, leaving 19 bases between the germline ends. The CDR3 reads CSVEGPREGRAYGYTF. CDR3 nucleotide sequence: TGCAGCGTTGAAGGGCCCAGGGAGGGAAGGGCCTATGGCTACACCTTC.

This clonotype has ten or more counts. CDR3 coding DNA: TGTGCCATCAGTGGGCCTTTACTAAGCGGGGGGGCCAATGAGCAGTTCTTC. The encoded protein is CAISGPLLSGGANEQFF. The genes are TRBV10-3 and TRBJ2-1, with 10 bases aligning to TRBD2. The CDR3 totals 17 residues. The germline gives CDR1 ENHRY, CDR2 SYGVKD. V trimming: 4 bases; J trimming: 6 bases; junction bases outside the gene matches: 12.

This clonotype occurred many times. This chain joins TRBV7-8 and TRBJ2-7, with TRBD1 identical over 7 bases. The V segment lost 6 bases and the J segment 0 bases; nucleotides outside the gene matches: 5. The V gene's germline CDR1 is SGHVS and CDR2 FQNEAQ. The CDR3 is 14 amino acids. The CDR3 bases are TGTGCCAGCAGGATGGGACAGCACTCCTACGAGCAGTACTTC. Translated, it gives CASRMGQHSYEQYF.

This clonotype was detected many times. The chain has TRBV29-1 and TRBJ2-7; D is unresolved. The V gene's germline CDR1 is SQVTM and CDR2 ANQGSEA. V lost 7 bases, J lost 2 bases, and 12 bases lay in between. This CDR3 region has 12 residues. CDR3 residues: CSGGLRPYEQYF. In nucleotides, the CDR3 is TGCAGCGGCGGCCTGAGACCCTACGAGCAGTACTTC.

This clonotype was counted ten times or more. The chain is built from TRBV20-1 and TRBJ2-1; 7 bases line up with TRBD2. Germline values: CDR1 DFQATT, CDR2 SNEGSKA (reference sequence). The V and J ends lost 5 bases and 5 bases, in that order; junction bases with no gene match: 9. This CDR3 is 14 amino acids long. The DNA of the CDR3 is TGCAGTGCTCCCCGGGACTATCAGCACAATGAGCAGTTCTTC. Translating it yields CSAPRDYQHNEQFF.

This clonotype was seen many times. The chain uses TRBV27 and TRBJ2-2; 11 nucleotides agree with TRBD2. This CDR3 is 14 amino acids long. Germline V gene sequence: CDR1 MNHEY, CDR2 SMNVEV (reference sequence). Germline trimming cut 5 bases from V and 8 bases from J; bases unmatched to any gene: 4. The CDR3 spells CASSLRLAGGELFF. CDR3 in DNA: TGTGCCAGCAGTCTCAGACTAGCGGGGGGGGAGCTGTTTTTT.

This clonotype has a count of ten or more. The rearrangement uses TRBV5-6 and TRBJ2-5; D gene uncertain. CDR3 length: 14 residues. The V gene's germline CDR1 is SGHDT and CDR2 YYEEEE. The V end was cut by 0 bases, the J end by 3 bases, with 9 bases between. CDR3 coding DNA: TGTGCCAGCAGCTTGGTGGGCGCTAAAGAGACCCAGTACTTC. Its translation: CASSLVGAKETQYF.

V is TRBV7-6 and J is TRBJ1-6, with D hard to call. CDR1 and CDR2 (germline): SGHVS, FNYEAQ. Deletions cut 4 bases from V and 0 bases from J, with 10 bases between. The CDR3 sequence is 16 residues long. Written as DNA, the CDR3 is TGTGCCAGCAGCTCGTCAAGGAGCTCCTATAATTCACCCCTCCACTTT. It yields the protein CASSSSRSSYNSPLHF.

Many counts were recorded for this clonotype. The V call is TRBV5-1, the J call TRBJ2-2; D is uncertain. Germline V gene lookup returns CDR1 SGHRS and CDR2 YFSETQ. Between the trimmed V and J ends, which lost 1 base and 1 base, there was a span of 5 bases. This CDR3 is built from 14 residues. DNA of the CDR3: TGCGCCAGCAGCTTGAGACAGAACACCGGGGAGCTGTTTTTT. Translating gives CASSLRQNTGELFF.

This clonotype was seen at least ten times. This CDR3 is CATQTGAQETQYF. Here the CDR3 DNA reads TGTGCAACTCAGACAGGGGCGCAAGAGACCCAGTACTTC. The J gene is TRBJ2-5, the V gene TRBV6-1; TRBD1 agrees at 8 bases. This CDR3 region has 13 residues. Looked up from germline, CDR1 is MNHNS and CDR2 is SASEGT.

The chain has TRBV7-2 and TRBJ2-3; D possibly uses TRBD1 or TRBD2 (6 bases each). The germline gives CDR1 SGHTA, CDR2 FQGNSA. The CDR3 totals 14 residues. Trimming left V 5 bases short and J 6 bases short, with 15 bases between. The DNA of the CDR3 is TGTGCCAGCAGCCGGCCGGGGGCCTGGGATACGCAGTATTTT. This gives the protein CASSRPGAWDTQYF.